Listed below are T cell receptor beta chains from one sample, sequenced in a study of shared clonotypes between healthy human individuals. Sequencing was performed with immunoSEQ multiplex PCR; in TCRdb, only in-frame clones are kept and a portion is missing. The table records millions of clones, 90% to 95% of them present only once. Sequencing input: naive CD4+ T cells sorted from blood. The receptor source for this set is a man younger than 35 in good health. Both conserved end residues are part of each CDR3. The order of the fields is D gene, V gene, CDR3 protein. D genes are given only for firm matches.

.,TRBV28,CASSPDSPNYGYTF
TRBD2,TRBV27,CASSFALAVGETQYF
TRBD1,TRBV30,CAWSTGQGGTTDTQYF
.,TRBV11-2,CASRPPGTSNTGELFF
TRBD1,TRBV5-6,CASSLQTGGPETQYF
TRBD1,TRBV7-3,CASSSGQSNYGYTF
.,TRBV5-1,CASSLDNYGYTF
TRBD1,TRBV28,CASSQGQASYEQYF
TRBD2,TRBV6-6,CATIWGGGSYEQYF
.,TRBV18,CASSPQLAIQLYEQYF
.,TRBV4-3,CASSQAGPGPRPNEQFF
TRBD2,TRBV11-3,CASSSPLAGGKNEQFF
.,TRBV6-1,CASVDSPSTDTQYF
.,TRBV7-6,CASNPAPLETQYF
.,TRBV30,CAWDGGLAESYEQYF
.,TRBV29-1,CSVRQDTDTQYF
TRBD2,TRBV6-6,CASSPTGGETQYF
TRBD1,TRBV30,CALGQANQETQYF
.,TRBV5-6,CASSENRAQPQHF
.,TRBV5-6,CASSLGRGYGYTF
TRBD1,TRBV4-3,CASSQTDRDAGELFF
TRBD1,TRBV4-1,CASSFPDRVDGYTF
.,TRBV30,CAWTVDNQGFSKNIQYF
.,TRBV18,CASSEGGTPNEKLFF
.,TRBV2,CASSESGNEQFF
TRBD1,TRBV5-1,CASGRTGGALETQYF
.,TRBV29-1,CSVGGPSNTGELFF
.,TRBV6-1,CASSYRNEQFF
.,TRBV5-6,CASSFVPGTYEQYF
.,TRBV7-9,CASTLGGAFTEAFF
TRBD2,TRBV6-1,CASSGESGGRYNEQFF
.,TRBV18,CASSTGTGELFF
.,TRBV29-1,CSGKETQYF
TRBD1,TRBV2,CASSTAPTGAEVGYTF
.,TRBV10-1,CASRHRSSYEQYF
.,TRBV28,CATQPPQVSYEQYF
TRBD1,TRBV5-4,CASSLDGTATDTQYF
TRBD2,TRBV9,CASSFGLAESIPYEQYF
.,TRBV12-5,CASGPGKGAQYF
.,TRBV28,CASSLSVGLGHEQYF
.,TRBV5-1,CASSWGDEYNEQFF
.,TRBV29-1,CSVEIFRRGLTGELFF
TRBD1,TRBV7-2,CASSKRGGSPYEQYF
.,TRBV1,CTSSQEGLNFIPSGSGRDEQFF
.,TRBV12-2,CASMLRGPNPNEQFF
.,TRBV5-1,CASSAPSTDTQYF
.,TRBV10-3,CAIRGGNTEAFF
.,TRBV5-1,CASSLGVGVLSTDTQYF
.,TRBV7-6,CASSSRPMNSPLHF
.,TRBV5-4,CASSPGLSGNTIYF
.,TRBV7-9,CASSTMENNHEAFF
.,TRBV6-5,CASSYSSGGSTTEAFF